The rows below give T cell receptor beta chains drawn from one sample of a study of CD8+CD57+ T cells in acquired aplastic anemia. One entry per CDR3 protein results from TCRdb running MiXCR on the reads. The table shows around 180,000 distinct CDR3 sequences, with 64% occurring only once. The sequencing sample was made of sorted CD4+, CD8+, or CD8+CD57+ T cells (not recorded which) from PBMCs. All receptors come from a human donor with severe aplastic anemia or a healthy control (not recorded which). Both conserved end residues are part of each CDR3. The D gene is left open where the match is weak. Size tells how often a clone was seen (once, few, many) or the class of an expanded clone, and some rows leave it out.

j_call clone_size v_call d_call cdr3_length cdr3_aa cdr3_nt
TRBJ1-5 - TRBV20-1 - 13 CSASPHQSQPQHF TGCAGTGCTAGTCCCCACCAGAGTCAGCCCCAGCATTTT
TRBJ2-2 - TRBV7-9 - 15 CASSLGGEDTGELFF TGTGCCAGCAGCTTAGGTGGCGAGGACACCGGGGAGCTGTTTTTT
TRBJ2-6 once TRBV5-8 - 15 CASSRALSGANVLTF TGTGCCAGCAGCCGAGCTCTGTCTGGGGCCAACGTCCTGACTTTC
TRBJ2-5 few TRBV7-2 TRBD2 15 CASSQPRAGGETQYF TGTGCCAGCAGCCAACCGAGAGCGGGAGGAGAGACCCAGTACTTC
TRBJ2-7 - TRBV20-1 TRBD1 14 CSARDQTGGYEQYF TGCAGTGCTAGAGATCAGACAGGGGGCTACGAGCAGTACTTC
TRBJ1-1 - TRBV19 TRBD1 16 CASSTGTGGSGTEAFF TGTGCCAGTAGTACGGGGACAGGGGGCTCGGGGACTGAAGCTTTCTTT
TRBJ1-5 - TRBV2 - 15 CASSELGQPNQPQHF TGTGCCAGCAGTGAGCTTGGGCAGCCCAATCAGCCCCAGCATTTT
TRBJ2-7 - TRBV20-1 - 11 CSARSGYEQYF TGCAGTGCTAGGTCCGGCTACGAGCAGTACTTC
TRBJ1-5 - TRBV12-3/TRBV12-4 TRBD1 14 CASTSGGGVQPQHF TGTGCCAGCACTTCAGGGGGGGGAGTTCAGCCCCAGCATTTT
TRBJ1-2 many TRBV6-2/TRBV6-3 - 11 CASSPSYGYTF TGTGCCAGCAGCCCGTCTTATGGCTACACCTTC
TRBJ2-1 - TRBV6-1 TRBD2 15 CASSGGLAGNNEQFF TGTGCCAGCAGTGGGGGACTAGCGGGGAACAATGAGCAGTTCTTC
TRBJ1-4 many TRBV5-6 - 14 CASSLGVANEKLFF TGTGCCAGCAGCTTGGGAGTAGCGAATGAAAAACTGTTTTTT
TRBJ1-2 - TRBV19 - 12 CASSPGSDGYTF TGTGCCAGTAGCCCCGGGTCGGATGGCTACACCTTC
TRBJ2-7 few TRBV2 TRBD2 15 CASSESRAGAYEQYF TGTGCCAGCAGTGAGTCGAGGGCGGGGGCCTACGAGCAGTACTTC
TRBJ2-2 - TRBV12-3/TRBV12-4 - 11 CASSFAGELFF TGTGCCAGCAGTTTCGCGGGGGAGCTGTTTTTT
TRBJ2-7 - TRBV10-3 TRBD1 15 CAISEPPGQIYEQYF TGTGCCATCAGTGAGCCCCCGGGACAGATCTACGAGCAGTACTTC
TRBJ2-6 once TRBV24-1 - 17 CATSDPGRFSGANVLTF TGTGCCACCAGTGACCCGGGACGGTTCTCTGGGGCCAACGTCCTGACTTTC
TRBJ2-7 - TRBV5-1 - 15 CASSLARGRYYEQYF TGCGCCAGCAGCTTGGCCCGCGGACGGTACTACGAGCAGTACTTC
TRBJ2-1 - TRBV5-1 - 14 CASSPSGRNNEQFF TGCGCCAGCAGCCCGTCGGGACGTAACAATGAGCAGTTCTTC
TRBJ2-7 many TRBV24-1 - 15 CATSDPSDNSYEQYF TGTGCCACCAGTGATCCCTCGGACAACTCCTACGAGCAGTACTTC
TRBJ1-2 - TRBV5-5 - 15 CASSVGASRNYGYTF TGTGCCAGCAGCGTGGGGGCCAGCAGAAACTATGGCTACACCTTC
TRBJ2-5 - TRBV20-1 TRBD1 13 CSARGQGQETQYF TGCAGTGCTAGGGGACAGGGTCAAGAGACCCAGTACTTC
TRBJ2-2 - TRBV11-2 TRBD1 17 CASSTRQGARSTGELFF TGTGCCAGCAGCACCCGACAGGGGGCGCGGTCCACCGGGGAGCTGTTTTTT
TRBJ1-1 - TRBV25-1 - 17 CASSDTALGILNTEAFF TGTGCCAGCAGTGACACGGCCTTAGGGATCCTGAACACTGAAGCTTTCTTT
TRBJ2-3 - TRBV24-1 - 17 CATSDLPRGGSTDTQYF TGTGCCACCAGTGACCTCCCTAGGGGGGGTAGCACAGATACGCAGTATTTT
TRBJ2-7 - TRBV2 TRBD2 14 CAGKTLAGGGEQYF TGTGCCGGAAAGACACTAGCGGGAGGTGGCGAGCAGTACTTC
TRBJ1-6 few TRBV24-1 TRBD1 17 CATADRGTSSYNSPLHF TGTGCCACCGCTGACAGGGGGACGAGCTCCTATAATTCACCCCTCCACTTT
TRBJ2-3 - TRBV19 TRBD2 14 CASSMAVAGDTQYF TGTGCCAGTAGTATGGCAGTAGCGGGGGATACGCAGTATTTT